This T cell receptor beta chain was observed in a study of early T cells in non-severe SARS-CoV-2 infection. Looking at the study overall: Sequencing targeted bulk RNA from unsorted whole blood, leaving chains unpaired.

This clonotype showed up many times. Its antigen is still unknown. Trimming removed 6 bases at V and 0 bases at J, with 6 bases between. The CDR3 runs to 13 residues. Unique molecular identifiers (one per individual cDNA molecule) were attached. TCRdb re-called the 5' RACE reads through MiXCR, storing one row per CDR3 protein. The table lists under 60,000 distinct CDR3 sequences, less than 11% of them singletons. General study points: VDJdb matching skewed toward anti-spike CD8 responses, missing private and CD4 specificities.

Sequenced material: whole blood. This TCR was sampled from an adult who was a healthcare worker with PCR-confirmed SARS-CoV-2 infection or an uninfected control (not recorded which). J is TRBJ2-1 and V is TRBV12-3 or TRBV12-4, with unresolved D. CDR3 DNA: TGTGCCAGCAGACCGGACTCCTACAATGAGCAGTTCTTC. Amino acid sequence: CASRPDSYNEQFF.